The 16 T cell receptor beta chains presented below share a single source sample, sequenced in a study of blood T cell repertoires in COVID-19. Profiled with immunoSEQ multiplex PCR; TCRdb holds only in-frame clones, not every one. The sample records about 67,000 clones, roughly nine tenths being singletons. Sequenced: peripheral blood. The receptors here all came from a man in his fifties with active COVID-19.

The J gene is TRBJ1-2, the V gene TRBV19; 12 nucleotides match TRBD1. The CDR3 extends over 16 amino acids. From germline, CDR1 is LNHDA and CDR2 SQIVND (reference sequence). Trimming removed 5 bases from V and 6 bases from J; junction bases left unmatched: 10. The CDR3 DNA follows: TGTGCCAGTAGTTTGATACCGGGACAGGGGGCGCATGGCTACACCTTC. It yields the protein CASSLIPGQGAHGYTF.

J is TRBJ2-1 and V is TRBV9, with 13 bases lining up with TRBD2. CDR1 is SGDLS and CDR2 is YYNGEE in the germline V gene. With V trimmed by 4 bases and J by 12 bases, 16 bases remained unmatched. This CDR3 comprises 17 residues. CDR3 residues: CASSPPRQLAGGPGQFF. In DNA form, the CDR3 reads TGTGCCAGCAGCCCCCCCCGGCAACTAGCGGGGGGGCCGGGGCAGTTCTTC.

The genes are TRBV2 and TRBJ2-4; 9 bases are a match to TRBD2. The CDR3 is made up of 14 amino acids. Germline CDR1 is SNHLY and CDR2 is FYNNEI. V was clipped by 5 bases and J by 10 bases; unmatched bases: 9. The CDR3 here is CASSPGLAQWIQYF. As DNA, the CDR3 is TGTGCCAGCAGTCCGGGACTAGCACAATGGATTCAGTACTTC.

V gene TRBV5-8 combines with J gene TRBJ1-3; D gene ambiguous. Germline V gene sequence: CDR1 SGHTS, CDR2 YDEGEE. This CDR3 has 12 amino acids. V shed 2 bases and J shed 4 bases, with 4 bases lying between them. CDR3: CASSFIGNTIYF. CDR3 DNA sequence: TGTGCCAGCAGCTTTATAGGAAACACCATATATTTT.

The CDR3 loop is CASSLRPDTGELFF. The CDR3 DNA follows: TGTGCCAGCAGTTTGCGTCCCGACACCGGGGAGCTGTTTTTT. The chain carries TRBV6-2 or TRBV6-3 and TRBJ2-2; no firm D call. The CDR3 is made up of 14 amino acids. Germline V gene lookup returns CDR1 MNHEY and CDR2 SVGEGT. V was shortened by 4 bases and J by 3 bases, with 9 bases between the two germline ends.

The chain links TRBV29-1 to TRBJ1-1; 7 positions agree with TRBD1. Germline V gives CDR1 SQVTM, CDR2 ANQGSEA. There are 12 residues in the CDR3. Trimming cost V 7 bases and J 1 base; bases outside gene matches: 3. The CDR3 coding sequence is TGCAGCGGGTACAGGGGGAACACTGAAGCTTTCTTT. Protein sequence: CSGYRGNTEAFF.

This sequence joins TRBV6-1 and TRBJ2-3; 8 bases match TRBD2. V gave up 4 bases and J gave up 4 bases; unmatched junction bases: 4. CDR1 and CDR2 from the germline V gene are MNHNS and SASEGT. The length of the CDR3 is 14 residues. DNA for the CDR3: TGTGCCAGCAGTGGAGCGGGAGTCCCAGATACGCAGTATTTT. Translation gives CASSGAGVPDTQYF.

The V gene is TRBV30, the J gene TRBJ2-7; the match to TRBD2 covers 9 bases. The germline V gene has CDR1 GTSNPN and CDR2 SVGIG (reference sequence). CDR3 length: 15 amino acids. With 0 bases clipped from V and 2 bases from J, the junction kept 5 bases outside the gene matches. CDR3: CAWSVGAGGTYEQYF. DNA of the CDR3: TGTGCCTGGAGTGTAGGGGCGGGAGGGACCTACGAGCAGTACTTC.

The V call is TRBV6-2 or TRBV6-3, the J call TRBJ2-7; D uncertain. This CDR3 contains 15 residues. The germline gives CDR1 MNHEY, CDR2 SVGEGT. V shed 0 bases and J shed 5 bases, with 14 bases lying between them. The CDR3 reads CASSYSEQRRHEQYF. The CDR3 DNA reads TGTGCCAGCAGTTACTCGGAGCAGAGGCGCCACGAGCAGTACTTC.

The V call is TRBV9, the J call TRBJ2-3, with D possibly matching TRBD1 (6 bases). Between the trimmed V and J ends, which lost 3 bases and 4 bases, there was a span of 9 bases. CDR3 length: 13 residues. Germline-derived CDR1 and CDR2 are SGDLS and YYNGEE. DNA for the CDR3: TGTGCCAGCAGCGAGCCAGGGGCAGATACGCAGTATTTT. Translation: CASSEPGADTQYF.

The V gene is TRBV19, the J gene TRBJ1-6; 7 bases agree with TRBD1. The length of the CDR3 is 15 residues. V shed 10 bases, J shed 4 bases, and the junction held 10 bases outside the gene matches. Germline-derived CDR1 and CDR2 are LNHDA and SQIVND (reference sequence). The CDR3 DNA sequence: TGTGCCACTGCCCCCGGGACAGTTTATAATTCACCCCTCCACTTT. Translating it yields CATAPGTVYNSPLHF. Using reference TRBV19 and TRBJ1-6 for the parts outside the CDR3, the full variable domain is DGGITQSPKYLFRKEGQNVTLSCEQNLNHDAMYWYRQDPGQGLRLIYYSQIVNDFQKGDIAEGYSVSREKKESFPLTVTSAQKNPTAFYLCATAPGTVYNSPLHFGNGTRLTVT.

The gene calls are TRBV5-4 and TRBJ2-4, with 7 bases fitting TRBD1. CDR1 is SGHNT and CDR2 is YYREEE in the germline V gene (reference sequence). The V and J ends lost 7 bases and 6 bases, in that order; junction bases with no gene match: 7. The CDR3 runs 13 residues. Written as DNA, the CDR3 is TGTGCCAGCCTGGACAGGAAAACAAACATTCAGTACTTC. Amino acids: CASLDRKTNIQYF.

A remark on this clone: A read error may explain this, as a much larger clone is one base away. Other DNA sequences from this sample encode an identical CDR3 as well. The CDR3 coding sequence is TGTGCCAGCAGTAACAGGGGAGAGCAGTACTTC. Translation gives CASSNRGEQYF. This chain links TRBV28 with TRBJ2-7, with TRBD1 matching over 7 bases. The length of the CDR3 is 11 residues. Germline trimming cut 5 bases from V and 7 bases from J; bases unmatched to any gene: 2. Looked up from germline, CDR1 is MDHEN and CDR2 is SYDVKM.

This chain joins TRBV3-1 (or the pseudogene TRBV3-2) and TRBJ2-5; D is undetermined. CDR1 and CDR2 from the germline V gene are LGHDT and YNNKEL (reference sequence). The V end was cut by 4 bases, the J end by 4 bases, with 10 bases between. This CDR3 has 13 amino acids. In nucleotides, the CDR3 is TGTGCCAGCAGCCCTAGTATTAGAGAGACCCAGTACTTC. Translating it yields CASSPSIRETQYF.

This chain uses TRBV3-1 (or the pseudogene TRBV3-2) with TRBJ2-7; 7 bases are a match to TRBD2. The ends lost 4 bases at V and 5 bases at J; junction bases unmatched: 5. The CDR3 sequence is 13 residues long. CDR1 is LGHDT, CDR2 YNNKEL, per germline (reference sequence). The CDR3 protein is CASSPGTTDEQYF. The CDR3 DNA reads TGTGCCAGCAGCCCCGGGACTACCGACGAGCAGTACTTC.

This clone was seen once. V usage is TRBV3-1 (or the pseudogene TRBV3-2) and J usage is TRBJ2-7; 9 nucleotides align to TRBD1. The CDR3 extends over 16 amino acids. Germline V lookup: CDR1 LGHDT, CDR2 YNNKEL (reference sequence). V shed 3 bases, J shed 6 bases, and the junction held 12 bases outside the gene matches. The CDR3 spells CASSHRGVTGGSEQYF. CDR3 nucleotide sequence: TGTGCCAGCAGCCACCGGGGCGTGACAGGGGGTTCCGAGCAGTACTTC.